This T cell receptor (beta chain) appears in the sequencing data of a study of CD8 T cells in Susac syndrome. Overall study: When blood was drawn, the patients with Susac syndrome were therapy-naive, on corticosteroids, or on intravenous immunoglobulin alone.

Blood CD8+ and CD4+ T cells underwent high-throughput TCR beta sequencing. Definite or probable Susac syndrome was diagnosed using recently defined diagnostic criteria. Roughly 0.45 to 1 ug RNA was reverse transcribed with random hexamers. TCRdb used MiXCR to reprocess the immunoSEQ multiplex PCR reads, holding one entry per CDR3 protein. The data hold some 140,000 distinct CDR3 sequences, with just under 95% observed a single time. Germline V gene sequence: CDR1 KGHDR, CDR2 SFDVKD. This CDR3 is 13 amino acids long. J was trimmed by 2 bases and V by 10 bases; bases with no gene match: 6. This clonotype was observed a single time. Its antigen is still unknown. Study results and limitations: In total CD8+ repertoires, approximately 17 Susac-specific public clones were found, and four or five in CD8+ TEMRA repertoires.

Sequencing was carried out using CD8+ T cells from PBMCs. This TCR was sampled from a human donor with Susac syndrome. The rearrangement uses TRBV24-1 and TRBJ1-2; the match to TRBD1 covers 7 bases. As DNA, the CDR3 is TGTGCCACGAGACAGGGTTCGAACTATGGCTACACCTTC. This codes for CATRQGSNYGYTF.